Shown below are 13 T cell receptor beta chains from a single sample sequenced in a study of T cell repertoires and Cas9 in healthy adults. The repertoire was sequenced with immunoSEQ multiplex PCR; TCRdb's copy has only in-frame clones and lacks some. This sample has some 21,000 clones, with more than 75% found just once. Material: CD4+ effector T cells (CD127+, CD25-, CD137-, CD154-) from PBMCs; culture status not recorded. These TCRs come from a human donor in good health.

V is TRBV19 and J is TRBJ2-1; the match to TRBD1 covers 12 bases. From germline, CDR1 is LNHDA and CDR2 SQIVND (reference sequence). The CDR3 runs 17 residues. Trimming cost V 7 bases and J 6 bases; bases outside gene matches: 13. The CDR3, as DNA: TGTGCCAGTACCCCTCGTCCGGGACAGGGGGCTTCCAATGAGCAGTTCTTC. Translated: CASTPRPGQGASNEQFF.

DNA of the CDR3: TGTGCCATCAGGAAAACAGGGTGGGAAGCTTTCTTT. This gives the protein CAIRKTGWEAFF. The chain couples TRBV10-3 to TRBJ1-1; D is possibly TRBD1 (6 bases). Trimming took off 6 bases at V and 8 bases at J, with 13 bases between the two ends. Per the germline V gene, CDR1 is ENHRY and CDR2 is SYGVKD. This CDR3 has 12 amino acids.

This chain uses TRBV6-6 with TRBJ1-5, with 7 bases aligning to TRBD1. Germline V gene data show CDR1 as MNHNY and CDR2 as SVGAGI (reference sequence). The J segment lost 9 bases and the V segment lost 4 bases, leaving 12 bases of the junction unmatched. The CDR3 runs 15 residues. The CDR3 region is CASSWAIQTGLPQHF. The CDR3 DNA reads TGTGCCAGCAGTTGGGCCATACAGACAGGGCTGCCCCAGCATTTT.

The chain links TRBV18 to TRBJ1-2, with a weak D call TRBD1 (6 bases). CDR1 is KGHSH, CDR2 LQKENI, per germline. The CDR3 length is 15 residues. V lost 0 bases and J lost 4, with 12 bases in between. CDR3 DNA: TGTGCCAGCTCACCACCCGGGGGCCAGCTCTATGGCTACACCTTC. Translating gives CASSPPGGQLYGYTF.

The CDR3 protein is CASSSPFMRGLMNTGELFF. CDR3 bases: TGTGCCAGCAGCTCTCCTTTTATGAGGGGACTTATGAACACCGGGGAGCTGTTTTTT. The genes are TRBV11-2 and TRBJ2-2, with a weak D call TRBD2 (6 bases). The germline CDR1 and CDR2 sequences are SGHAT and FQNNGV. V lost 4 bases and J lost 1, with 22 bases in between. The CDR3 is 19 residues long.

The DNA for the CDR3 is TGTGCCAGCAGCTTAAACCCTAGGGGGACCACAGATACGCAGTATTTT. Its translation: CASSLNPRGTTDTQYF. J is TRBJ2-3 and V is TRBV7-3; D may be TRBD1 (6 bases). The CDR3 extends over 16 amino acids. V was shortened by 1 base and J by 2 bases, with 13 bases between the two germline ends. CDR1 SGHTA and CDR2 FQGTGA come from the germline V gene.

This sequence joins TRBV7-8 and TRBJ1-5, with D uncertain. CDR3 size: 14 residues. Trimming shortened V by 5 bases and J by 5 bases, and 13 bases separated the two germline ends. Germline CDR1 and CDR2: SGHVS and FQNEAQ. The CDR3 DNA sequence: TGTGCCAGCAGCCAAAACGGGGTTTATCAGCCCCAGCATTTT. This encodes CASSQNGVYQPQHF. Supplemented by reference TRBV7-8 and TRBJ1-5, the full variable domain reads GAGVSQSPRYKVAKRGQDVALRCDPISGHVSLFWYQQALGQGPEFLTYFQNEAQLDKSGLPSDRFFAERPEGSVSTLKIQRTQQEDSAVYLCASSQNGVYQPQHFGDGTRLSIL.

This chain uses TRBV7-8 with TRBJ1-2, with TRBD1 matching over 7 bases. Trimming at V came to 5 bases and at J to 3 bases, leaving 9 bases not matched to a gene. Germline V lookup: CDR1 SGHVS, CDR2 FQNEAQ. CDR3 size: 15 residues. The CDR3, as DNA: TGTGCCAGCAGCCTAATACAGGGGATTGACTATGGCTACACCTTC. It yields the protein CASSLIQGIDYGYTF.

This sequence joins TRBV9 and TRBJ1-2; D is uncertain. V was cut by 0 bases and J by 2 bases, with 14 bases left in between. The germline CDR1 and CDR2 sequences are SGDLS and YYNGEE. The CDR3 has 16 amino acids. The CDR3 loop reads CASSVARGGGNYGYTF. In DNA, the CDR3 is TGTGCCAGCAGCGTAGCTCGGGGAGGAGGGAACTATGGCTACACCTTC.

This clone showed up just a few times. V is TRBV19 and J is TRBJ1-2, with D perhaps matching TRBD1 (6 bases). CDR1 is LNHDA, CDR2 SQIVND, per germline (reference sequence). The CDR3 totals 13 residues. Trimming stripped 6 bases from V and 0 bases from J, with 8 bases between. CDR3 in amino acids: CASSRGANYGYTF. CDR3 in DNA: TGTGCCAGTAGCAGGGGCGCTAACTATGGCTACACCTTC.

This clone has a handful of counts. This chain connects TRBV19 to TRBJ1-5; 9 bases line up with TRBD1. CDR3 length: 15 residues. V was clipped by 4 bases and J by 6 bases; unmatched bases: 7. Germline V gene lookup returns CDR1 LNHDA and CDR2 SQIVND (reference sequence). The CDR3 sequence: CASSTTGGAGQPQHF. DNA for the CDR3: TGTGCCAGTAGTACTACAGGGGGCGCGGGTCAGCCCCAGCATTTT.

This rearrangement joins TRBV19 to TRBJ1-2; 8 nucleotides align to TRBD1. The CDR3 extends over 16 amino acids. The ends lost 4 bases at V and 5 bases at J; junction bases unmatched: 12. Germline V CDR1 and CDR2: LNHDA, SQIVND (reference sequence). The CDR3 region is CASSTDHGQGGYGYTF. In DNA form, the CDR3 reads TGTGCCAGTAGTACCGACCACGGACAGGGAGGATATGGCTACACCTTC.

The genes are TRBV6-5 and TRBJ1-1; D remains unclear. The V end was cut by 3 bases, the J end by 8 bases, with 10 bases between. Germline lookup yields CDR1 MNHEY and CDR2 SVGAGI. The CDR3 extends over 12 amino acids. For the CDR3, the DNA is TGTGCCAGCAGTTATGAGGGCAGGGAAGCTTTCTTT. Amino acid sequence: CASSYEGREAFF.